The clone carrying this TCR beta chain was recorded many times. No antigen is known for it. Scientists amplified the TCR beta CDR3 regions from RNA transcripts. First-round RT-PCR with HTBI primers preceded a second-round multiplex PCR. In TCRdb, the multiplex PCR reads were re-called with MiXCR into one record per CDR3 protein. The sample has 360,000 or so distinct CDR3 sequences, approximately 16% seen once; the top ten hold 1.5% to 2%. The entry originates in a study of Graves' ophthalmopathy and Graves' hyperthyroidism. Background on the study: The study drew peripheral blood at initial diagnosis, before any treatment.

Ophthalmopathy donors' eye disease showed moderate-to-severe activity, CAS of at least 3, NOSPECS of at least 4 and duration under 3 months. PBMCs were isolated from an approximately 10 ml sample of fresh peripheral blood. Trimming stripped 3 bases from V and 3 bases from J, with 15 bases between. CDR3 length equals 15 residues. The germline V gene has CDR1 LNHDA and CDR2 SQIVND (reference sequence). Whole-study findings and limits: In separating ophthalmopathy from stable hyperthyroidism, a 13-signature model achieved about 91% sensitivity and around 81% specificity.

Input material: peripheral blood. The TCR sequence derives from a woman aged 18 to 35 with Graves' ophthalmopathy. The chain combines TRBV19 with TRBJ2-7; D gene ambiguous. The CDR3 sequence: CASSIPRMGIYEQYF. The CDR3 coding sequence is TGTGCCAGTAGTATCCCGAGAATGGGAATCTACGAGCAGTACTTC.